The source of this TCR beta chain is a study of shared clonotypes between healthy human individuals. Whole-study results and caveats: Donors were few, which limited the genetic and exposure-history diversity represented.

A note on this clone: The antigen is not known.

This table comes from immunoSEQ multiplex PCR, and its TCRdb copy is limited to in-frame clones, with some not included. The repertoire consists of about 1,900,000 clones, with just under 95% occurring once and the leading ten covering 0.9% to 1.5%. Germline V lookup: CDR1 SEHNR, CDR2 FQNEAQ (reference sequence). V lost 6 bases to trimming and J lost 3 bases, with 13 bases between them. The CDR3 is made up of 14 amino acids. Cells designated naive CD8 were CD45RO-negative and were positively selected for CCR7, with terminally differentiated effector memory CD45RA+ cells excluded. The source material was naive CD8+ T cells sorted from blood. The sequence derives from a man younger than 30 in good health. The chain is built from TRBV7-9 and TRBJ2-3; D call uncertain. CDR3 bases: TGTGCCAGCAGTCCTTCTGCCCTGACAGATACGCAGTATTTT. Amino acids: CASSPSALTDTQYF.